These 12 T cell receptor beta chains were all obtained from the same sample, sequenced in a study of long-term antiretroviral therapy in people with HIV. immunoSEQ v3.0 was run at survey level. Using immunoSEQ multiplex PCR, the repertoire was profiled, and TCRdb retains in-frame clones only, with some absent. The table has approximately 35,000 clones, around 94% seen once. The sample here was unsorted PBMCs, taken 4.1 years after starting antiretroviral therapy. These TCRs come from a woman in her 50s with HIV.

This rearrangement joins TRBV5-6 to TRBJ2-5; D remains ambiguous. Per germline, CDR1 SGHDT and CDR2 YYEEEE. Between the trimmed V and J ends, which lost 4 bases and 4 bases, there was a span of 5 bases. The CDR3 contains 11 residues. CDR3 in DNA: TGTGCCAGCAGCCAAGGAGAGACCCAGTACTTC. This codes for CASSQGETQYF.

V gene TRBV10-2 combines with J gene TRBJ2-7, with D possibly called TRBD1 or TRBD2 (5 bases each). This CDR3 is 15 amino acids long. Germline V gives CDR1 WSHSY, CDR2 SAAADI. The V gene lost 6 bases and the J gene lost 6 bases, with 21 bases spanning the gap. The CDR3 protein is CASSLRYGTAAEQYF. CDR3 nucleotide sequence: TGCGCCAGCAGCCTAAGATATGGGACGGCCGCCGAGCAGTACTTC.

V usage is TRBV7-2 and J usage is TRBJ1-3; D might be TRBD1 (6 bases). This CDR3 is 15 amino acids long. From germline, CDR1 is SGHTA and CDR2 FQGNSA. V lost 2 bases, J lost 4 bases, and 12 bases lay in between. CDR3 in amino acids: CASSLRGTRGNTIYF. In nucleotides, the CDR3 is TGTGCCAGCAGCTTAAGGGGGACTCGCGGAAACACCATATATTTT.

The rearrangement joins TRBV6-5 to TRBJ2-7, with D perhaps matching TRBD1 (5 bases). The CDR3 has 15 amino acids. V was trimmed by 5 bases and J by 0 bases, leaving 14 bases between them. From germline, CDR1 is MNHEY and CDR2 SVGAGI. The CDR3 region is CASSRMFRASYEQYF. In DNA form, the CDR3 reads TGTGCCAGCAGTAGGATGTTCAGGGCCTCCTACGAGCAGTACTTC.

The CDR3 region is CASSVGQEMDEQFF. CDR3 in DNA: TGTGCCAGCAGTGTAGGACAGGAGATGGATGAGCAGTTCTTC. The chain joins TRBV2 to TRBJ2-1; 7 nucleotides match TRBD1. Trimming at V came to 4 bases and at J to 8 bases, leaving 8 bases not matched to a gene. The germline V gene has CDR1 SNHLY and CDR2 FYNNEI. The CDR3 covers 14 residues. Filled out from reference TRBV2 and TRBJ2-1, the complete variable domain reads EPEVTQTPSHQVTQMGQEVILRCVPISNHLYFYWYRQILGQKVEFLVSFYNNEISEKSEIFDDQFSVERPDGSNFTLKIRSTKLEDSAMYFCASSVGQEMDEQFFGPGTRLTVL.

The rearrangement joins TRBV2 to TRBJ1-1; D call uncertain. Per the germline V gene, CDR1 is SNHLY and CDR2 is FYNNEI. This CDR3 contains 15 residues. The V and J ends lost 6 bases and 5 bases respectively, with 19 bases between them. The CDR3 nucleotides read TGTGCCAGCAGGCATCCGGGCCCCCAGCGAACTGAAGCTTTCTTT. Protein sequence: CASRHPGPQRTEAFF.

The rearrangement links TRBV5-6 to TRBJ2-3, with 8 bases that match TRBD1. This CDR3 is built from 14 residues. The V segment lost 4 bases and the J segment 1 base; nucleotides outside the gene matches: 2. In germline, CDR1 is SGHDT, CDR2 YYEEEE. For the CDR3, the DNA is TGTGCCAGCAGCCCGGGACAGGGCACAGATACGCAGTATTTT. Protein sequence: CASSPGQGTDTQYF.

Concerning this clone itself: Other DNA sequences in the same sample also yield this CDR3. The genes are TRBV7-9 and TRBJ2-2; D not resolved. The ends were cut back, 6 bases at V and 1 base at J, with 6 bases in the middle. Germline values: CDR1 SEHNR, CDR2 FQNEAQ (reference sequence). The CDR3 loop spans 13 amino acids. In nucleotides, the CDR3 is TGTGCCAGCAGGCGCAGGAACACCGGGGAGCTGTTTTTT. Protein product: CASRRRNTGELFF.

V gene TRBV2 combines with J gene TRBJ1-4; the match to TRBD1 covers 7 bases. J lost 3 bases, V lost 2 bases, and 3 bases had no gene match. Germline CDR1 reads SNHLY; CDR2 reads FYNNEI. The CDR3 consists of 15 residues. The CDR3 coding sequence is TGTGCCAGCAGTGAACGGGACAGAGCTAATGAAAAACTGTTTTTT. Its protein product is CASSERDRANEKLFF.

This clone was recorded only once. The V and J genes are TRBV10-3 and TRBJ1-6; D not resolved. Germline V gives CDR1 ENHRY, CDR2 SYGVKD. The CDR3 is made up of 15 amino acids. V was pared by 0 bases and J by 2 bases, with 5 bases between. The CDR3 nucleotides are TGTGCCATCAGTGAGTCGGCACCCTATAATTCACCCCTCCACTTT. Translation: CAISESAPYNSPLHF.

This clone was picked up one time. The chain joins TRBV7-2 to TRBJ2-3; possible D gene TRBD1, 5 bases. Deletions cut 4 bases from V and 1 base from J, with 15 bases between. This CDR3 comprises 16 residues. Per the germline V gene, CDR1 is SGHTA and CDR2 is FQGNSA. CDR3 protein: CASSSQRGQGTDTQYF. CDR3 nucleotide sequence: TGTGCCAGCAGCTCACAAAGGGGCCAAGGCACAGATACGCAGTATTTT.

CDR3 sequence reads: CASSFSGGAYNEQFF. CDR3 DNA sequence: TGTGCCAGCAGCTTCAGCGGGGGGGCTTACAATGAGCAGTTCTTC. The gene calls are TRBV7-2 and TRBJ2-1; 10 bases are shared with TRBD2. There are 15 residues in the CDR3. V trimming: 3 bases; J trimming: 4 bases; junction bases outside the gene matches: 3. CDR1 is SGHTA, CDR2 FQGNSA, per germline.